This T cell receptor beta chain is from a study of shared clonotypes between healthy human individuals. The donors, all of them Caucasian adults, lived in Nashville, Tennessee. V gave up 2 bases and J gave up 15 bases, with 23 bases separating them. Germline CDR1 is SEHNR and CDR2 is FQNEAQ (reference sequence). The CDR3 spans 15 residues. Points on this clone: Its antigen is not identified.

General study findings and limits: Among donors, the sharing of clonotypes was expected to be influenced by sequencing depth. Larger estimated richness was generally recorded for naive subsets relative to memory subsets.

Original methodology: From ImmunoSEQ came sequences covering only the junction and carrying no quality scores, so filtering differed. Generated by immunoSEQ multiplex PCR, the TCRdb table keeps only in-frame clones and is missing some. The D gene and trimming were derived from the DNA, and the V and J assignments and clone size from that table. Of 2.5 million or so clones detected, roughly nine tenths appear once; the ten largest clones hold 0.11% to 0.15%. This TCR derives from a young man in good health. Source material: naive CD4+ T cells sorted from blood. Described subset: CD45RA+ positively selected. V usage is TRBV7-9 and J usage is TRBJ2-1; a possible D gene is TRBD2 (6 bases). The CDR3 nucleotides read TGTGCCAGCAGCTTAAGGGACTCCACTTCCTCCAGGCGGTTCTTC. Translation gives CASSLRDSTSSRRFF.